There are a few counts of the clone carrying this T cell receptor beta chain. Other DNA sequences in this sample translate to the same CDR3. This sample is drawn from a study of blood T cell repertoires in COVID-19. As for the study in general: T cells, B-cell-depleted T cells, or PBMCs supplied cDNA or gDNA.

Deletions cut 0 bases from V and 7 bases from J, with 13 bases between. This CDR3 spans 15 amino acids. The germline CDR1 and CDR2 sequences are PRHDT and FYEKMQ (reference sequence). Sequencing was performed with immunoSEQ multiplex PCR; in TCRdb, only in-frame clones are kept and a portion is missing. Of about 310,000 clones detected, roughly 91% appear once; the ten largest clones hold 1%. This clonotype originated in a man between 50 and 59 years old with active or convalescent COVID-19. The specimen sequenced was peripheral blood. V usage is TRBV13 and J usage is TRBJ1-5; maybe TRBD1 (5 bases). The CDR3 spells CASSLGRAGNQPQHF. The CDR3 DNA reads as TGTGCCAGCAGCTTAGGTCGCGCAGGGAACCAGCCCCAGCATTTT.